The 8 T cell receptor beta chains presented below share a single source sample, sequenced in a study of blood T cells in healthy people across ages. A sample-barcoded 5' primer and a J-beta primer mix were used in a second PCR of roughly 7 to 12 cycles. TCRdb processed the 5' RACE reads anew with MiXCR; each CDR3 protein has one entry. The repertoire holds under 800,000 distinct CDR3 sequences, with roughly 43% as singletons. The sequenced sample was blood. The receptors were sampled from a woman aged 55-69 years in good health.

This clonotype was picked up a small number of times. The chain joins TRBV7-9 to TRBJ2-3; 8 bases are a match to TRBD1. CDR1 and CDR2 from the germline V gene are SEHNR and FQNEAQ (reference sequence). The CDR3 runs 15 residues. J was trimmed by 2 bases and V by 5 bases; bases with no gene match: 6. As DNA, the CDR3 is TGTGCCAGCAGCCCCCAGGGGGCGAACACAGATACGCAGTATTTT. It specifies CASSPQGANTDTQYF.

The chain uses TRBV20-1 and TRBJ1-4; 8 bases align to TRBD1. The V segment lost 0 bases and the J segment 7 bases; nucleotides outside the gene matches: 7. This CDR3 is built from 15 residues. The germline V gene encodes CDR1 DFQATT and CDR2 SNEGSKA (reference sequence). Written as DNA, the CDR3 is TGCAGTGCTAGAGAGTTGGACAGGGTCGGTGAAAAACTGTTTTTT. It is translated as CSARELDRVGEKLFF.

J is TRBJ2-7 and V is TRBV7-8, with no clear D. The CDR3 is 12 residues long. Trimming cost V 5 bases and J 5 bases, with 10 bases left between them. Per the germline V gene, CDR1 is SGHVS and CDR2 is FQNEAQ. CDR3 residues: CASSIVGNEQYF. The CDR3 DNA reads TGTGCCAGCAGCATAGTAGGCAACGAGCAGTACTTC.

This clonotype was seen only a few times. The J gene is TRBJ2-2, the V gene TRBV6-2 or TRBV6-3, with a tentative D call TRBD2 (5 bases). V was shortened by 5 bases and J by 2 bases, with 9 bases between the two germline ends. The CDR3 covers 14 residues. CDR1 is MNHEY, CDR2 SVGEGT, per germline. The CDR3 bases are TGTGCCAGCAGTCCGGACTTCAACACCGGGGAGCTGTTTTTT. Its translation: CASSPDFNTGELFF.

The DNA of the CDR3 is TGCAGTGCTAGTTCCGGGACTAGCGGGAGGGTACCCTACAATGAGCAGTTCTTC. It is translated as CSASSGTSGRVPYNEQFF. V is TRBV20-1 and J is TRBJ2-1; 16 nucleotides match TRBD2. Germline trimming cut 3 bases from V and 2 bases from J; bases unmatched to any gene: 7. The CDR3 runs 18 residues. Germline V gene data show CDR1 as DFQATT and CDR2 as SNEGSKA (reference sequence).

This clonotype was seen at least ten times. This chain's CDR3 is CASSQNTGPGEQFF. The CDR3 nucleotides read TGCGCCAGCAGCCAGAATACAGGTCCGGGTGAGCAGTTCTTC. V is TRBV5-1 and J is TRBJ2-1; D is possibly TRBD1 (5 bases). The V gene's germline CDR1 is SGHRS and CDR2 YFSETQ. This CDR3 is 14 amino acids long. Trimming shortened V by 4 bases and J by 9 bases, and 17 bases separated the two germline ends.

The chain combines TRBV20-1 with TRBJ2-7; TRBD1 aligns across 9 bases. V gave up 0 bases and J gave up 3 bases; unmatched junction bases: 6. This CDR3 comprises 15 residues. CDR1 is DFQATT, CDR2 SNEGSKA, per germline (reference sequence). The DNA for the CDR3 is TGCAGTGCTAGAGACCCGGGACAGGGTCACTACGAGCAGTACTTC. Its translation is CSARDPGQGHYEQYF.

J is TRBJ1-5 and V is TRBV20-1, with 9 bases matching TRBD1. Germline lookup yields CDR1 DFQATT and CDR2 SNEGSKA (reference sequence). J lost 2 bases, V lost 4 bases, and 6 bases had no gene match. The length of the CDR3 is 15 residues. The CDR3 sequence: CSATTGGAGNQPQHF. The CDR3 nucleotides are TGCAGTGCTACTACAGGGGGCGCGGGCAATCAGCCCCAGCATTTT.